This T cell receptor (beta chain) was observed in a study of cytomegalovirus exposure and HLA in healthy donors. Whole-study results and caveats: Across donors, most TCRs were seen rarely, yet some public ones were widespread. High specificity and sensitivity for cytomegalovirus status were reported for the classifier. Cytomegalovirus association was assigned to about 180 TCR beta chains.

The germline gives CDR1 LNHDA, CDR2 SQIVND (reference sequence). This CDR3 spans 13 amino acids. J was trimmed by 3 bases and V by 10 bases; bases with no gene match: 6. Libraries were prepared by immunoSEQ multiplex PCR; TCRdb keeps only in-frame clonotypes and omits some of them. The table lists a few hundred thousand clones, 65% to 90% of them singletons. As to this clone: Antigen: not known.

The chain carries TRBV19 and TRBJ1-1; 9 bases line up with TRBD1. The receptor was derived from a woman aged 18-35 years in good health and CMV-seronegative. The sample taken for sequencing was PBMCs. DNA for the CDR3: TGTGCCACGGGACAGGGATGGTACACTGAAGCTTTCTTT. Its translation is CATGQGWYTEAFF.